The 18 T cell receptor beta chains listed next were all sequenced from one sample in a study of cytomegalovirus exposure and HLA in healthy donors. The PCR was carried out with 60 Vbeta primers and 13 Jbeta primers. The data were produced by immunoSEQ multiplex PCR, yet TCRdb's version contains in-frame clones alone and is incomplete. The sample has a few hundred thousand clones, 75% seen once. The source material was PBMCs. These receptors all stem from a woman in her twenties or thirties in good health and CMV-seronegative.

The DNA for the CDR3 is TGTGCCAGCAGTAGGAACAGGATGATAATCTATGGCTACACCTTC. Its protein product is CASSRNRMIIYGYTF. V gene TRBV6-5 combines with J gene TRBJ1-2; the D gene is possibly TRBD1 (5 bases). Germline V gives CDR1 MNHEY, CDR2 SVGAGI. V was cut by 5 bases and J by 4 bases, with 17 bases left in between. The CDR3 has 15 amino acids.

The chain carries TRBV2 and TRBJ2-3; 9 bases align to TRBD1. The CDR3 is 14 residues long. CDR1 and CDR2 (germline): SNHLY, FYNNEI. V lost 6 bases to trimming and J lost 5 bases; unmatched junction nucleotides: 6. The CDR3 reads CASRKTGGVDTQYF. The CDR3, as DNA: TGTGCCAGCAGGAAGACAGGGGGGGTAGATACGCAGTATTTT.

The rearrangement uses TRBV6-5 and TRBJ1-1; 8 bases map to TRBD1. The CDR3 length is 14 residues. V dropped 2 bases and J dropped 7; count of bases not matched to a gene: 6. Per the germline V gene, CDR1 is MNHEY and CDR2 is SVGAGI. The CDR3 loop reads CASSYSLGTGEAFF. The DNA for the CDR3 is TGTGCCAGCAGTTACAGTTTGGGGACAGGTGAAGCTTTCTTT.

The J gene is TRBJ2-2, the V gene TRBV5-4; tentative D call: TRBD1 (5 bases). Germline lookup yields CDR1 SGHNT and CDR2 YYREEE (reference sequence). The CDR3 is 17 amino acids. The V end was cut by 1 base, the J end by 4 bases, with 17 bases between. DNA of the CDR3: TGTGCCAGCAGCTTGAATCGTGGGGCCTCTTTCACCGGGGAGCTGTTTTTT. It yields the protein CASSLNRGASFTGELFF.

The gene calls are TRBV4-2 and TRBJ2-2; D gene uncertain. The V gene lost 4 bases and the J gene lost 7 bases, with 10 bases spanning the gap. CDR1 and CDR2 from the germline V gene are LGHNA and YNFKEQ. This CDR3 spans 13 amino acids. The CDR3 DNA follows: TGTGCCAGCAGCCCCGAGGCTAGCGGGGAGCTGTTTTTT. Amino acids: CASSPEASGELFF.

The V call is TRBV6-1, the J call TRBJ2-5, with D hard to call. The length of the CDR3 is 12 residues. CDR1 is MNHNS and CDR2 is SASEGT in the germline V gene. V was pared by 6 bases and J by 5 bases, with 10 bases between. The chain's CDR3 is CASRSLRETQYF. CDR3 sequence (DNA): TGTGCCAGCAGGTCCTTGAGGGAGACCCAGTACTTC.

The chain carries TRBV5-4 and TRBJ2-3; 9 bases are a match to TRBD2. The CDR3 has 15 amino acids. CDR1 is SGHNT, CDR2 YYREEE, per germline (reference sequence). The J segment lost 0 bases and the V segment lost 4 bases, leaving 3 bases of the junction unmatched. CDR3 DNA sequence: TGTGCCAGCAGCGCGGGGGGGTCTAGCACAGATACGCAGTATTTT. Translated: CASSAGGSSTDTQYF.

CDR3 sequence: CASSRSGRESTDTQYF. DNA for the CDR3: TGTGCCAGCAGCCGCTCCGGGCGGGAGAGCACAGATACGCAGTATTTT. V is TRBV5-6 and J is TRBJ2-3; TRBD2 aligns across 7 bases. This CDR3 is 16 amino acids long. Germline loops: CDR1 SGHDT, CDR2 YYEEEE. V lost 4 bases to trimming and J lost 0 bases; unmatched junction nucleotides: 8.

This clone was detected only a few times. This chain connects TRBV5-4 to TRBJ1-3, with D unresolved. This CDR3 spans 14 amino acids. Germline V lookup: CDR1 SGHNT, CDR2 YYREEE (reference sequence). Trimming removed 3 bases from V and 4 bases from J, with 11 bases in between. CDR3 amino acids: CASSSPGVGNTIYF. DNA of the CDR3: TGTGCCAGCAGCTCCCCCGGGGTGGGAAACACCATATATTTT.

The gene calls are TRBV2 and TRBJ2-2; 8 positions match TRBD1. This CDR3 has 15 amino acids. Unmatched junction bases numbered 10, after V lost 7 bases and J lost 6 bases. CDR1 is SNHLY, CDR2 FYNNEI, per germline. For the CDR3, the DNA is TGTGCCAGCAACTTTGACAGGGGCCGATCCGGGGAGCTGTTTTTT. Protein sequence: CASNFDRGRSGELFF. Full variable domain (rest looked up from reference TRBV2 and TRBJ2-2): EPEVTQTPSHQVTQMGQEVILRCVPISNHLYFYWYRQILGQKVEFLVSFYNNEISEKSEIFDDQFSVERPDGSNFTLKIRSTKLEDSAMYFCASNFDRGRSGELFFGEGSRLTVL.

This chain connects TRBV6-1 to TRBJ2-1; no firm D call. This CDR3 is 15 amino acids long. From germline, CDR1 is MNHNS and CDR2 SASEGT. V was trimmed by 3 bases and J by 3 bases, leaving 12 bases between them. The CDR3 protein is CASSDRQRIYNEQFF. The CDR3 DNA is TGTGCCAGCAGTGATCGACAAAGAATCTACAATGAGCAGTTCTTC.

The chain combines TRBV5-5 with TRBJ1-5; tentatively, D is TRBD1 (5 bases). Deletions cut 6 bases from V and 8 bases from J, with 15 bases between. Germline V CDR1 and CDR2: SGHKS, YYEKEE (reference sequence). This CDR3 has 13 residues. The CDR3: CASTPWPGEPQHF. Here the CDR3 DNA reads TGTGCCAGCACCCCTTGGCCGGGGGAGCCCCAGCATTTT.

This chain joins TRBV19 and TRBJ2-7; D call uncertain. The ends were cut back, 1 base at V and 0 bases at J, with 19 bases in the middle. CDR1 is LNHDA and CDR2 is SQIVND in the germline V gene (reference sequence). This CDR3 is 18 amino acids long. The CDR3 sequence is CASSIGSMVPASSYEQYF. CDR3 nucleotides: TGTGCCAGTAGTATAGGTTCGATGGTTCCTGCTAGCTCCTACGAGCAGTACTTC.

For this clone: Its ends do not fully match the called genes, so a read error is possible. The same CDR3 arises from other DNA sequences in this sample as well. The chain recombines TRBV9 with TRBJ1-2, with 7 nucleotides matching TRBD1. Germline loops: CDR1 SGDLS, CDR2 YYNGEE. The CDR3 contains 12 residues. In DNA, the CDR3 is TGTGCTAGCAGCCAGCCCCCAGGGGGGTACACCTTC. It is translated as CASSQPPGGYTF.

V gene TRBV5-8 combines with J gene TRBJ2-7; TRBD1 is a possible D gene (6 bases). Germline lookup yields CDR1 SGHTS and CDR2 YDEGEE. Trimming took off 4 bases at V and 5 bases at J, with 16 bases between the two ends. The CDR3 runs to 14 residues. CDR3 region: CASSRGWGLHEQYF. The CDR3 bases are TGTGCCAGCAGCCGCGGATGGGGGCTCCACGAGCAGTACTTC.

This chain joins TRBV4-2 and TRBJ1-5, with no clear D. Germline CDR1 and CDR2: LGHNA and YNFKEQ. The CDR3 covers 16 residues. With 0 bases removed from V and 0 bases from J, the gap between germline ends came to 9 bases. The CDR3 is CASSQEEGYSNQPQHF. CDR3 nucleotides: TGTGCCAGCAGCCAAGAAGAGGGATATAGCAATCAGCCCCAGCATTTT.

The J gene is TRBJ1-1, the V gene TRBV7-6; 8 nucleotides match TRBD1. CDR1 and CDR2 (germline): SGHVS, FNYEAQ. The V segment lost 4 bases and the J segment 3 bases; nucleotides outside the gene matches: 7. The CDR3 covers 15 residues. CDR3 nucleotides: TGTGCCAGCAGCTCAACGACAGGGGTAGACACTGAAGCTTTCTTT. This sequence encodes CASSSTTGVDTEAFF.

The rearrangement links TRBV7-9 to TRBJ1-4; 8 nucleotides align to TRBD1. CDR1 is SEHNR, CDR2 FQNEAQ, per germline (reference sequence). The V and J ends lost 1 base and 7 bases, in that order; junction bases with no gene match: 5. There are 15 residues in the CDR3. As DNA, the CDR3 is TGTGCCAGCAGCTTAGACAGGGGGAGGGGTGAAAAACTGTTTTTT. The encoded protein is CASSLDRGRGEKLFF.